Below are 23 T cell receptor beta chains sequenced from a single sample in a study of control samples from healthy donors and cancer patients. Some clones are missing from TCRdb's copy, which holds only in-frame ones; the method was immunoSEQ multiplex PCR. The sample yields about 36,000 clones, approximately 94% seen once. Sequencing input: PBMCs. These TCRs come from a middle-aged man with colorectal cancer.

This chain links TRBV9 with TRBJ2-7; 12 bases agree with TRBD1. J was trimmed by 5 bases and V by 4 bases; bases with no gene match: 7. The CDR3 totals 15 residues. CDR1 is SGDLS, CDR2 YYNGEE, per germline. The chain's CDR3 is CASSPGQGASHEQYF. The DNA of the CDR3 is TGTGCCAGCAGCCCGGGACAGGGGGCGTCGCACGAGCAGTACTTC.

This chain connects TRBV27 to TRBJ2-3, with D possibly TRBD1 on 6 matching bases. V was clipped by 5 bases and J by 2 bases, with 17 bases between them. The CDR3 extends over 16 amino acids. CDR1 and CDR2 (germline): MNHEY, SMNVEV (reference sequence). The DNA of the CDR3 is TGTGCCAGCAGTACCCGGGACAAGGGACCCACAGATACGCAGTATTTT. Its translation is CASSTRDKGPTDTQYF.

J is TRBJ1-4 and V is TRBV11-2, with TRBD1 matching over 8 bases. The CDR3 spans 15 residues. The germline V gene has CDR1 SGHAT and CDR2 FQNNGV. The V gene end was trimmed by 5 bases and the J gene end by 8 bases; junction bases not matched to a gene: 10. The CDR3 protein is CASSPWGQGAEKLFF. The CDR3, as DNA: TGTGCCAGCAGCCCCTGGGGGCAGGGGGCGGAAAAACTGTTTTTT.

This chain uses TRBV18 with TRBJ1-5; D is perhaps TRBD1 (5 bases). The CDR3 length is 17 residues. CDR1 KGHSH and CDR2 LQKENI come from the germline V gene. V lost 6 bases and J lost 2, with 20 bases in between. In DNA form, the CDR3 reads TGTGCCAGCTCCCAAACAAAAACAGGTGTCCGCAATCAGCCCCAGCATTTT. Translation: CASSQTKTGVRNQPQHF. Variable domain in full (rest from reference TRBV18 and TRBJ1-5): NAGVMQNPRHLVRRRGQEARLRCSPMKGHSHVYWYRQLPEEGLKFMVYLQKENIIDESGMPKERFSAEFPKEGPSILRIQQVVRGDSAAYFCASSQTKTGVRNQPQHFGDGTRLSIL.

DNA of the CDR3: TGTGCCAGCAGCTGGCCGGGTGCCGGGACGCCTAGGGATGAGCAGTTCTTC. Translated, it gives CASSWPGAGTPRDEQFF. The V gene is TRBV7-8, the J gene TRBJ2-1; the D call may be TRBD1 or TRBD2 (5 bases each). This CDR3 spans 17 amino acids. CDR1 is SGHVS and CDR2 is FQNEAQ in the germline V gene. V gave up 4 bases and J gave up 8 bases, with 24 bases separating them.

This chain uses TRBV19 with TRBJ2-3; D is unclear. The CDR3 length is 15 residues. V lost 1 base and J 4 bases, leaving 12 bases between the germline ends. CDR1 and CDR2 from the germline V gene are LNHDA and SQIVND (reference sequence). This chain's CDR3 is CASSIGQGSADTQYF. As DNA, the CDR3 is TGTGCCAGTAGTATAGGCCAAGGGTCCGCAGATACGCAGTATTTT.

The J gene is TRBJ2-3, the V gene TRBV3-1 (or the pseudogene TRBV3-2); no firm D call. CDR1 and CDR2 from the germline V gene are LGHDT and YNNKEL (reference sequence). This CDR3 comprises 13 residues. V lost 4 bases and J lost 2, with 7 bases in between. CDR3 nucleotides: TGTGCCAGCAGCCCAGGAACCACAGATACGCAGTATTTT. It encodes CASSPGTTDTQYF.

The gene calls are TRBV5-1 and TRBJ2-7; D ambiguous. CDR3 length: 14 amino acids. Germline V CDR1 and CDR2: SGHRS, YFSETQ. V was cut by 2 bases and J by 3 bases, with 12 bases left in between. The DNA of the CDR3 is TGCGCCAGCAGCTTCACGGCCTTTGGCTACGAGCAGTACTTC. It encodes CASSFTAFGYEQYF.

V is TRBV12-5 and J is TRBJ2-1, with 10 bases fitting TRBD1. This CDR3 spans 15 amino acids. Trimming at V came to 5 bases and at J to 8 bases, leaving 9 bases not matched to a gene. CDR1 is LGHNT, CDR2 FRNRAP, per germline. This CDR3 reads CASGPGQGVRDEQFF. CDR3 DNA: TGTGCTAGTGGTCCAGGACAGGGGGTTCGAGATGAGCAGTTCTTC.

The chain carries TRBV19 and TRBJ2-5; tentatively, D is TRBD1 (5 bases). The germline CDR1 and CDR2 sequences are LNHDA and SQIVND (reference sequence). The CDR3 contains 15 residues. Trimming stripped 7 bases from V and 5 bases from J, with 20 bases between. The chain's CDR3 is CASNRDRSSSETQYF. The CDR3 bases are TGTGCCAGTAACCGCGACAGAAGCAGTTCGGAGACCCAGTACTTC.

The CDR3, as DNA: TGCAGCGTTGAAGGTGACAGAAGCTCCTACAATGAGCAGTTCTTC. It is translated as CSVEGDRSSYNEQFF. The chain recombines TRBV29-1 with TRBJ2-1, with D maybe TRBD1 (5 bases). The CDR3 contains 15 residues. Germline CDR1 SQVTM, CDR2 ANQGSEA. The ends were cut back, 1 base at V and 0 bases at J, with 10 bases in the middle.

CDR3 in DNA: TGTGCCAGCAGCTTAGGAGTGGGGGGCGGGTCCTACAATGAGCAGTTCTTC. This encodes CASSLGVGGGSYNEQFF. The chain carries TRBV11-2 and TRBJ2-1; D may be TRBD1 or TRBD2 (6 bases each). V lost 1 base to trimming and J lost 1 base, with 14 bases between them. Germline-derived CDR1 and CDR2 are SGHAT and FQNNGV. The CDR3 sequence is 17 residues long.

The chain links TRBV19 to TRBJ1-1, with D perhaps matching TRBD1 (5 bases). CDR3 length: 13 amino acids. The V end lost 7 bases, the J end lost 4 bases, and 13 bases lay between the germline ends. The germline gives CDR1 LNHDA, CDR2 SQIVND (reference sequence). CDR3 in amino acids: CASKVPGLTEAFF. Written as DNA, the CDR3 is TGTGCCAGTAAGGTTCCAGGGCTCACTGAAGCTTTCTTT.

The chain links TRBV7-2 to TRBJ1-2; D remains ambiguous. The CDR3 covers 14 residues. CDR1 is SGHTA, CDR2 FQGNSA, per germline. Trimming shortened V by 5 bases and J by 6 bases, and 16 bases separated the two germline ends. In DNA, the CDR3 is TGTGCCAGCAGCCTAGACCTTGCAGGAGATGGCTACACCTTC. It encodes CASSLDLAGDGYTF. The full variable domain, completed using reference TRBV7-2 and TRBJ1-2, is GAGVSQSPSNKVTEKGKDVELRCDPISGHTALYWYRQSLGQGLEFLIYFQGNSAPDKSGLPSDRFSAERTGGSVSTLTIQRTQQEDSAVYLCASSLDLAGDGYTFGSGTRLTVV.

The genes are TRBV6-4 and TRBJ2-1, with TRBD2 matching 9 bases. CDR1 MRHNA and CDR2 SNTAGT come from the germline V gene. Trimming cost V 8 bases and J 5 bases; bases outside gene matches: 13. This CDR3 spans 16 amino acids. The CDR3 nucleotides are TGTGCCAGCCCAGTGTCTCCCAGCGGGGGGAACAATGAGCAGTTCTTC. Translation: CASPVSPSGGNNEQFF.

The chain links TRBV11-3 to TRBJ1-1; 7 bases are shared with TRBD1. Unmatched junction bases numbered 10, after V lost 1 base and J lost 5 bases. The length of the CDR3 is 16 residues. CDR1 SGHNT and CDR2 YENEEA come from the germline V gene. CDR3 DNA: TGTGCCAGCAGCTTAGTTTCAGGGGGGCTGCCTACTGAAGCTTTCTTT. Translating gives CASSLVSGGLPTEAFF.

This CDR3 reads CASSPDRGPGYTF. DNA for the CDR3: TGTGCCAGCAGTCCGGACAGGGGGCCTGGCTACACCTTC. The rearrangement uses TRBV6-5 and TRBJ1-2, with 11 bases fitting TRBD1. This CDR3 contains 13 residues. Germline trimming cut 5 bases from V and 7 bases from J; bases unmatched to any gene: 3. Germline V gene sequence: CDR1 MNHEY, CDR2 SVGAGI.

The chain uses TRBV7-8 and TRBJ1-6; the D gene is possibly TRBD1 (5 bases). The CDR3 sequence is 16 residues long. The germline gives CDR1 SGHVS, CDR2 FQNEAQ. V was cut by 11 bases and J by 3 bases, with 20 bases left in between. The CDR3 loop is CASTSQGPNYNSPLHF. As DNA, the CDR3 is TGTGCCTCCACGTCCCAGGGACCCAACTATAATTCACCCCTCCACTTT.

The chain couples TRBV5-1 to TRBJ2-1; maybe TRBD2 (6 bases). CDR1 and CDR2 from the germline V gene are SGHRS and YFSETQ. CDR3 size: 15 residues. With 2 bases removed from V and 3 bases from J, the gap between germline ends came to 12 bases. CDR3 residues: CASSLRGLNYNEQFF. CDR3 coding DNA: TGCGCCAGCAGCTTAAGGGGACTGAACTACAATGAGCAGTTCTTC.

V usage is TRBV2 and J usage is TRBJ1-2; 8 bases line up with TRBD1. Germline values: CDR1 SNHLY, CDR2 FYNNEI. V gave up 9 bases and J gave up 4 bases; unmatched junction bases: 7. CDR3 size: 13 residues. CDR3 nucleotide sequence: TGTGCCAGTACATCGGGACAGGTCTATGGCTACACCTTC. Residues: CASTSGQVYGYTF.

This chain connects TRBV4-3 to TRBJ1-2; 7 bases are a match to TRBD1. V dropped 4 bases and J dropped 7; count of bases not matched to a gene: 21. Germline V gene lookup returns CDR1 LGHNA and CDR2 YSLEER. CDR3 length equals 18 residues. CDR3 residues: CASSLGTVGATRTTGYTF. CDR3 sequence (DNA): TGCGCCAGCAGCCTCGGGACAGTCGGGGCGACTCGAACGACTGGCTACACCTTC.

V is TRBV6-2 or TRBV6-3 and J is TRBJ1-2; possibly TRBD1 for D (5 bases). In germline, CDR1 is MNHEY, CDR2 SVGEGT. The V gene lost 3 bases and the J gene lost 4 bases, with 12 bases spanning the gap. CDR3 length: 14 residues. Written as DNA, the CDR3 is TGTGCCAGCAGTTATTCCCAGGGTGGCTATGGCTACACCTTC. Its translation is CASSYSQGGYGYTF.

This chain uses TRBV3-1 (or the pseudogene TRBV3-2) with TRBJ1-5, with 11 bases fitting TRBD1. The junction had 5 bases not matched to a gene; V was cut back by 4 bases and J by 6 bases. Germline V CDR1 and CDR2: LGHDT, YNNKEL (reference sequence). This CDR3 is built from 15 residues. The CDR3: CASSLGTGGTQPQHF. The CDR3 nucleotides read TGTGCCAGCAGCCTGGGGACAGGGGGGACTCAGCCCCAGCATTTT.